What follows describes a single T cell receptor beta chain. Its antigen is still unknown. It has no much larger one-base neighbor in the sample; base qualities were not kept. At the junction V is shortened by 9 bases and J by 6 bases, with 15 bases in between. CDR1 and CDR2 are drawn from the germline V gene (reference sequence): SGHAT, FQDESV. The CDR3 sequence holds 12 residues, the cysteine and phenylalanine included. Only CDR3 DNA is held: 36 bases, read in frame from base 1. This record belongs to a study of tumor-infiltrating lymphocytes in glioblastoma multiforme (dated by TCRdb to 2015 to 2018). General notes on the study: Whether intratumoral genomic heterogeneity fosters TIL diversity was tested through joint investigation of somatic mutations, TIL diversity and immune response activity. Study-level results and caveats: RNA-based TCR sequencing may distort clone frequencies because T cells carry unequal numbers of TCR transcripts. Generalizability was limited because only one glioblastoma patient was included in the TCR and somatic mutation analysis. T cells were not sorted into functional subsets, which the authors noted as a future improvement.

For each of the nine to ten tumor samples, the AllPrep DNA/RNA mini kit was used to purify genomic DNA and total RNA simultaneously. Every RNA sample had an RNA integrity number above 6.5 and an OD 260/280 ratio above 1.9. A modified ARM-PCR protocol with multiple V-beta primers and a C-beta primer was used to build TCRB libraries from RNA via three nested multiplex PCR rounds. Starting from about 550 ng of total RNA, TCRB-specific cDNA was synthesized using ProtoScript II Reverse Transcriptase and a C-beta primer. The description of the TCRB libraries did not mention any unique molecular identifiers. In the third PCR, barcodes and adapters were added over approximately 25 cycles with Deep VentR (exo-) polymerase, and the 250-500 bp bands were then gel purified. An Illumina HiSeq 2500 generating 250 bp paired-end reads was used to sequence the TCRB libraries. As for the original processing: Reads were cleaned with Trimmomatic, merged with FLASH, assigned V, D and J segments with MiGEC, and analyzed with VDJtools. Repertoire diversity was quantified with the Shannon-Wiener diversity index calculated using VDJtools. TCRdb reran the public reads through fastp at Q25 and MiXCR, keeping productive beta chains. For every CDR3 protein sequence, its rows merge into one entry that carries the most common genes and DNA. Clone size and V and J calls follow TCRdb, not the original study. This sample is represented by about 32,000 distinct CDR3 sequences; 50% to 75% of them were singletons. The top ten clonotypes cover around a third of the sample.

The rearranged chain carries TRBV11-1 and TRBJ2-7, with the D gene tentatively TRBD1 or TRBD2, based on 6 matching bases in each. The sequenced sample consisted of brain tumor tissue. This TCR came from a male donor with glioblastoma. The CDR3 here reads CASSGQWLEQYF. The bases read TGTGCCAGTAGCGGACAGTGGCTCGAGCAGTACTTC.